The 24 T cell receptor beta chains reported below all come from one sample, sequenced in a study of tumor and adjacent non-tumor tissue in lung cancer (dated 2018 in TCRdb). The method behind the library was multiplex PCR. Sequenced using an Illumina HiSeq 2500. TCRbeta libraries were constructed through three rounds of nested PCR with primers (Table S4) according to protocols adapted from ARM-PCR. Through fastp at Q25 and MiXCR, TCRdb rebuilt clones from the public reads, retaining in-frame beta chains. Duplicate CDR3 protein sequences are folded into a single record with the most common DNA and genes. For this sample there are under 140,000 distinct CDR3 sequences; approximately 87% appear just once. In total, the top ten clones hold approximately 22% of the sample. Bulk unsorted tissue served as the source for RNA extraction, and RNA quality was assessed using a NanoDrop ND-1000 and an Agilent 2100.

Specimen: lung tumor tissue. These receptors were taken from a man aged 65 to 79 with non-small cell lung cancer.

V gene TRBV5-4 combines with J gene TRBJ2-7; weak D call: TRBD2 (7 bases). The V gene lost 3 bases and the J gene lost 7 bases, with 17 bases spanning the gap. Germline V gene sequence: CDR1 SGHNT, CDR2 YYREEE (reference sequence). CDR3 length: 14 residues. In nucleotides, the CDR3 is TGTGCCAGCAGCTATGCCGGGGGGCGCGGAGAGCAGTACTTC. Protein sequence: CASSYAGGRGEQYF.

Concerning this clonotype itself: Here the CDR3 omits its conserved ending phenylalanine or tryptophan, so a read error is the likely source. V usage is TRBV6-2 or TRBV6-3 and J usage is TRBJ1-1; the D is unclear. Germline CDR1 MNHEY, CDR2 SVGEGT. V shed 2 bases and J shed 4 bases, with 2 bases lying between them. This CDR3 is 11 amino acids long. CDR3 bases: TGTGCCAGCAGTTACATCACTGAAGCTTTCCTC. Translated: CASSYITEAFL.

About this clonotype: The limits of the CDR3 on the DNA are not certain, so only TCRdb's listed CDR3 is given. This chain links TRBV12-3 or TRBV12-4 with TRBJ1-2; the tabulated D call, TRBD1, remains unverified against the DNA. The CDR3 has 16 amino acids, counting both end residues. The CDR3 loop reads CASSPGQGYSVYGCTF.

This sequence joins TRBV7-8 and TRBJ1-5, with D maybe TRBD1 (6 bases). V dropped 5 bases and J dropped 0 bases, with 11 bases sitting between them. This CDR3 is built from 15 residues. Germline V lookup: CDR1 SGHVS, CDR2 FQNEAQ. As DNA, the CDR3 is TGTGCCAGCAGCGGGGCAGGGGATAGCAATCAGCCCCAGCATTTT. This translates into CASSGAGDSNQPQHF.

This chain links TRBV20-1 with TRBJ2-1; 7 nucleotides match TRBD2. This CDR3 is built from 14 residues. Germline CDR1 is DFQATT and CDR2 is SNEGSKA (reference sequence). The J segment lost 8 bases and the V segment lost 6 bases, leaving 13 bases of the junction unmatched. DNA for the CDR3: TGCAGTGCCTTAAGCGGGAAGCTGTTATATGAGCAGTTCTTC. It translates to CSALSGKLLYEQFF.

A note on this clonotype: The junction departs from germline at one end; a sequencing error may be responsible. The rearrangement links TRBV10-3 to TRBJ2-7, with D possibly matching TRBD1 (6 bases). The CDR3 runs 15 residues. Germline loops: CDR1 ENHRY, CDR2 SYGVKD. This chain's CDR3 is CAIRGGVRRSYDQYF. Written as DNA, the CDR3 is TGTGCCATCAGAGGGGGAGTCCGAAGGTCCTACGACCAGTACTTC.

As regards this clonotype: Here the CDR3 omits its conserved ending phenylalanine or tryptophan, so a read error is the likely source. The chain combines TRBV6-5 with TRBJ1-4; no clear D. Looked up from germline, CDR1 is MNHEY and CDR2 is SVGAGI. This CDR3 has 14 amino acids. The CDR3 DNA sequence: TGTACCAGCAGGCCCACAGAGCCCTATGAAGAACTGTTTTCT. Its protein is CTSRPTEPYEELFS.

About this clonotype itself: Mismatch with germline at one junction end may stem from a read error. The V and J genes are TRBV4-3 and TRBJ2-7, with unresolved D. The CDR3 totals 15 residues. Looked up from germline, CDR1 is LGHNA and CDR2 is YSLEER. The CDR3 sequence is CASNQDRYYGYEQYF. CDR3 nucleotides: TGCGCCAGCAACCAAGACCGGTACTATGGATACGAGCAGTACTTC.

This chain connects TRBV7-8 to TRBJ2-1; no reliable D call. CDR3 size: 15 residues. V was cut by 9 bases and J by 1 base, with 16 bases left in between. The germline V gene has CDR1 SGHVS and CDR2 FQNEAQ. CDR3 nucleotides: TGTGCCAGTAGAAAATGGTCCGAGTCCTACAATGAGCAGTTCTTC. This encodes CASRKWSESYNEQFF.

A note on this clonotype: The junction differs from germline at one of its ends, possibly a read error. The V gene is TRBV6-5, the J gene TRBJ1-6, with 8 bases lining up with TRBD1. The CDR3 spans 16 residues. From germline, CDR1 is MNHEY and CDR2 SVGAGI. The CDR3 DNA reads TGTGCCTGCAGTGACACAGGGGGGTACATTTTTTCACCCCTCCACTTT. Translation: CACSDTGGYIFSPLHF.

V is TRBV4-1 and J is TRBJ2-7; D gene uncertain. The CDR3 covers 11 residues. Germline-derived CDR1 and CDR2 are MGHRA and YSYEKL. The V gene lost 0 bases and the J gene lost 13 bases, with 10 bases spanning the gap. The CDR3 protein is CASSQDGEYYF. CDR3 DNA: TGCGCCAGCAGCCAAGATGGAGAGTACTACTTC.

This clonotype was seen many times. This chain connects TRBV11-2 to TRBJ1-2; D is uncertain. The CDR3 runs to 16 residues. V was clipped by 4 bases and J by 5 bases, with 20 bases between them. The V gene's germline CDR1 is SGHAT and CDR2 FQNNGV. CDR3: CASSSPMIPESYGYTF. The CDR3 DNA reads TGTGCCAGCAGCTCCCCTATGATCCCCGAATCGTATGGCTACACCTTC.

J is TRBJ1-1 and V is TRBV28; the match to TRBD1 covers 10 bases. CDR3 length: 16 amino acids. With 11 bases clipped from V and 5 bases from J, the junction kept 17 bases outside the gene matches. Germline lookup yields CDR1 MDHEN and CDR2 SYDVKM. The CDR3 here is CAGTLAGTGARTEAFF. CDR3 nucleotide sequence: TGTGCCGGCACTTTAGCCGGGACAGGGGCTAGGACTGAAGCTTTCTTT.

This clonotype was recorded once. One junction end does not reproduce the germline sequence, and a read error may be involved. The genes are TRBV29-1 and TRBJ1-6, with TRBD1 as a possible D gene (6 bases). The CDR3 has 16 residues. CDR1 and CDR2 (germline): SQVTM, ANQGSEA. Here the CDR3 DNA reads TGTAGCGTTGCCGTTACAGGGTGGAGTGGTAGGTCACCCCTCCACTTT. Its translation is CSVAVTGWSGRSPLHF. Using reference TRBV29-1 and TRBJ1-6 for the parts outside the CDR3, the full variable domain is SAVISQKPSRDICQRGTSLTIQCQVDSQVTMMFWYRQQPGQSLTLIATANQGSEATYESGFVIDKFPISRPNLTFSTLTVSNMSPEDSSIYLCSVAVTGWSGRSPLHFGNGTRLTVT.

Regarding this clonotype: The junction shows a germline mismatch at one end, possibly a read error. The CDR3 nucleotides read TGCAATGCTGGAGGAACGGGAGAGCAATCCTACAATGAGCAGTTCTTC. It is translated as CNAGGTGEQSYNEQFF. The chain couples TRBV20-1 to TRBJ2-1; possible D gene TRBD2, 6 bases. Germline CDR1 reads DFQATT; CDR2 reads SNEGSKA (reference sequence). CDR3 length: 16 residues.

A remark on this clonotype: A read error is likely, as this CDR3 ends without the conserved phenylalanine or tryptophan. Because the CDR3's place on the DNA is in doubt, the DNA is left out and the CDR3 is given as listed by TCRdb. The chain combines TRBV11-3 with TRBJ1-1; the table names TRBD1, a call not compared with the DNA. 15 amino acids form the CDR3, both terminal residues included. CDR1 and CDR2 from the germline V gene are SGHNT and YENEEA. The chain's CDR3 is CASSPATAGDIEVFV.

This clonotype turned up a few times. The V call is TRBV6-2 or TRBV6-3, the J call TRBJ1-1; D remains ambiguous. Trimming stripped 9 bases from V and 13 bases from J, with 18 bases between. Germline CDR1 and CDR2: MNHEY and SVGEGT. The CDR3 is 11 amino acids. The CDR3: CASSRNLRVFF. The CDR3 DNA reads as TGTGCCAGTAGTCGAAACCTCCGGGTTTTCTTT.

The chain recombines TRBV6-5 with TRBJ2-1; 8 nucleotides match TRBD1. The ends lost 9 bases at V and 7 bases at J; junction bases unmatched: 14. The CDR3 loop spans 15 amino acids. Germline loops: CDR1 MNHEY, CDR2 SVGAGI. The CDR3 is CASIYLQGVMNEQFF. CDR3 sequence (DNA): TGTGCCAGTATTTACCTACAGGGGGTAATGAATGAGCAGTTCTTC.

Regarding this clonotype: At one end the junction does not follow the germline gene, possibly because of a read error. The V call is TRBV29-1, the J call TRBJ2-3; 12 nucleotides align to TRBD2. This CDR3 region has 15 residues. CDR1 and CDR2 from the germline V gene are SQVTM and ANQGSEA. The chain's CDR3 is CNANPTSGGTDTRYF. In DNA form, the CDR3 reads TGCAACGCAAACCCGACTAGCGGGGGCACAGATACGCGGTATTTT.

As to this clonotype: No conserved phenylalanine or tryptophan is present at the end of the CDR3, so a read error is the likely explanation. The rearrangement joins TRBV12-5 to TRBJ2-7; no definite D call. With 4 bases removed from V and 2 bases from J, the gap between germline ends came to 12 bases. CDR1 and CDR2 from the germline V gene are LGHNT and FRNRAP. CDR3 length equals 14 residues. The CDR3 region has the DNA TGTGCTAGTGGTTCAGGCGGAGCTACCTACGAGCAGTACATC. Amino acids: CASGSGGATYEQYI.

About this clonotype: One end of the junction does not line up with germline, which may come from a read error. The CDR3 DNA sequence: TGTGCCAGCAGTTGGGGCAGCACCTACGAGCACTATTTC. Residues: CASSWGSTYEHYF. The rearrangement uses TRBV12-3 or TRBV12-4 and TRBJ2-7; D perhaps matches TRBD1 (5 bases). The CDR3 runs to 13 residues.

To note about this clonotype: Germline is not matched at one junction end, which may reflect a read error. The chain joins TRBV5-1 to TRBJ1-5; maybe TRBD1 (5 bases). The germline V gene has CDR1 SGHRS and CDR2 YFSETQ. The CDR3 runs to 15 residues. In DNA, the CDR3 is TGCGCCAACAGCTTGGGAGTGGGGGGAGGCCAACACCAGCATTTT. It encodes CANSLGVGGGQHQHF. Filled out from reference TRBV5-1 and TRBJ1-5, the complete variable domain reads KAGVTQTPRYLIKTRGQQVTLSCSPISGHRSVSWYQQTPGQGLQFLFEYFSETQRNKGNFPGRFSGRQFSNSRSEMNVSTLELGDSALYLCANSLGVGGGQHQHFGDGTRLSIL.

Turning to this clonotype: A read error may account for a junction end that differs from germline. This chain links TRBV29-1 with TRBJ2-5; the match to TRBD1 covers 7 bases. The germline V gene has CDR1 SQVTM and CDR2 ANQGSEA. CDR3 length: 12 residues. This CDR3 reads CAVEAGGEIQYF. DNA for the CDR3: TGCGCCGTTGAGGCAGGGGGAGAGATCCAGTACTTC.

Worth noting for this clonotype: Compared with germline, one end of the junction differs, possibly owing to a read error. The CDR3 sequence: CARRSGQGKGGKLFF. The CDR3 DNA reads TGTGCCCGCAGATCTGGACAGGGGAAAGGTGGAAAACTGTTTTTT. The chain recombines TRBV6-5 with TRBJ1-4; 9 bases align to TRBD1. Per the germline V gene, CDR1 is MNHEY and CDR2 is SVGAGI. There are 15 residues in the CDR3.